These 15 T cell receptor beta chains came from one sample sequenced in a study of shared clonotypes between healthy human individuals. TCRdb's copy holds only in-frame clones and misses some; the assay was immunoSEQ multiplex PCR. The table shows roughly 2 million clones, with around 95% occurring only once. The sample was naive CD4+ T cells sorted from blood. Subset noted: CD45RA+ positively selected. The receptors stem from a man between 18 and 29 years old in good health.

On this clone: Other DNA sequences within the sample encode an identical CDR3. V and J are TRBV5-1 and TRBJ1-1; 7 bases match TRBD1. Trimming at V came to 4 bases and at J to 3 bases, leaving 6 bases not matched to a gene. Germline lookup yields CDR1 SGHRS and CDR2 YFSETQ. The CDR3 length is 14 residues. CDR3 region: CASSPRGLDTEAFF. The CDR3 DNA follows: TGCGCCAGCAGCCCAAGGGGGCTGGACACTGAAGCTTTCTTT.

This rearrangement joins TRBV14 to TRBJ2-5; D gene unclear. Between the trimmed V and J ends, which lost 1 base and 5 bases, there was a span of 8 bases. This CDR3 region has 13 residues. CDR1 is SGHDN, CDR2 FVKESK, per germline. In nucleotides, the CDR3 is TGTGCCAGCAGCCAAGTTGCGGCGGAGACCCAGTACTTC. Translating it yields CASSQVAAETQYF.

The chain is built from TRBV5-1 and TRBJ2-2; no firm D call. Trimming cost V 0 bases and J 5 bases, with 8 bases left between them. Germline V CDR1 and CDR2: SGHRS, YFSETQ. The length of the CDR3 is 14 residues. This chain's CDR3 is CASSLESPTGELFF. The CDR3 DNA sequence: TGCGCCAGCAGCTTGGAAAGCCCAACCGGGGAGCTGTTTTTT.

The chain employs TRBV9 and TRBJ1-1; D is possibly TRBD1 (5 bases). CDR1 SGDLS and CDR2 YYNGEE come from the germline V gene. The CDR3 is made up of 14 amino acids. The germline V and J ends were trimmed by 2 bases and 6 bases, with 14 bases remaining between them. CDR3 residues: CASSVGTAMPEAFF. As DNA, the CDR3 is TGTGCCAGCAGCGTGGGGACGGCCATGCCTGAAGCTTTCTTT.

The chain links TRBV5-1 to TRBJ2-7; 9 nucleotides align to TRBD2. Germline V lookup: CDR1 SGHRS, CDR2 YFSETQ. This CDR3 is built from 13 residues. The V gene end was trimmed by 5 bases and the J gene end by 4 bases; junction bases not matched to a gene: 4. CDR3 region: CASSAGGLYEQYF. DNA of the CDR3: TGCGCCAGCAGTGCGGGAGGGCTGTACGAGCAGTACTTC.

The gene calls are TRBV14 and TRBJ2-2; D is unresolved. Germline V gene data show CDR1 as SGHDN and CDR2 as FVKESK. V was pared by 6 bases and J by 0 bases, with 11 bases between. The CDR3 contains 15 residues. The DNA of the CDR3 is TGTGCCAGCAGGCTCCCCCCACCGAACACCGGGGAGCTGTTTTTT. Translated, it gives CASRLPPPNTGELFF.

Worth noting for this clone: Other DNA sequences in the same sample also yield this CDR3. The chain has TRBV11-3 and TRBJ2-2; D unresolved. Trimming pared 3 bases from V and 4 bases from J, leaving 6 bases between. The germline CDR1 and CDR2 sequences are SGHNT and YENEEA. CDR3 length: 13 amino acids. The DNA of the CDR3 is TGTGCCAGCAGCTTTAGTGCCACCGGGGAGCTGTTTTTT. The encoded protein is CASSFSATGELFF.

This sequence joins TRBV7-2 and TRBJ2-7, with D possibly being TRBD1 or TRBD2 (6 bases each). Trimming removed 5 bases from V and 6 bases from J, with 11 bases in between. In germline, CDR1 is SGHTA, CDR2 FQGNSA. This CDR3 is built from 12 residues. CDR3 bases: TGTGCCAGCAGCCGCAGGGGAGGCGAGCAGTACTTC. Translation: CASSRRGGEQYF.

With regard to this clone: Being one base from a much bigger clone, this may be a read error. Other DNA sequences in the sample encode the same CDR3. J is TRBJ2-7 and V is TRBV6-5; TRBD1 or TRBD2 may be the D gene (6 bases each). Between the trimmed V and J ends, which lost 5 bases and 2 bases, there was a span of 10 bases. From germline, CDR1 is MNHEY and CDR2 SVGAGI. This CDR3 is 13 amino acids long. The CDR3 region has the DNA TGTGCCAGCAGTCGCGGGACACCCTACGAGCAGTACTTC. It is translated as CASSRGTPYEQYF.

This clone was found once. The V and J genes are TRBV7-9 and TRBJ2-5; 10 bases match TRBD2. The V and J ends lost 11 bases and 4 bases, in that order; junction bases with no gene match: 10. From germline, CDR1 is SEHNR and CDR2 FQNEAQ (reference sequence). This CDR3 has 14 residues. This CDR3 reads CAVSLAGVGETQYF. The CDR3 DNA follows: TGTGCCGTTTCCCTAGCGGGAGTGGGAGAGACCCAGTACTTC.

The CDR3 nucleotides are TGTGCCAGCAGCTCTCCCGTTAGTCTGAAAGTCCCTGAAGCTTTCTTT. The encoded protein is CASSSPVSLKVPEAFF. The rearrangement joins TRBV7-2 to TRBJ1-1; the D is unclear. Germline-derived CDR1 and CDR2 are SGHTA and FQGNSA. V was pared by 4 bases and J by 6 bases, with 21 bases between. The CDR3 loop spans 16 amino acids.

A remark on this clone: The identical CDR3 is also encoded by other nucleotide sequences in the sample. The chain links TRBV18 to TRBJ1-1; D call uncertain. The CDR3 covers 14 residues. Per the germline V gene, CDR1 is KGHSH and CDR2 is LQKENI. Deletions cut 0 bases from V and 0 bases from J, with 5 bases between. The CDR3: CASSPPLVNTEAFF. CDR3 nucleotide sequence: TGTGCCAGCTCACCACCACTAGTGAACACTGAAGCTTTCTTT.

This clone has a single count. This rearrangement joins TRBV7-9 to TRBJ1-5; D remains ambiguous. V lost 7 bases and J 4 bases, leaving 11 bases between the germline ends. This CDR3 has 13 amino acids. Germline V gene lookup returns CDR1 SEHNR and CDR2 FQNEAQ (reference sequence). This CDR3 reads CASNNGPNQPQHF. CDR3 DNA sequence: TGTGCCAGCAACAACGGACCTAATCAGCCCCAGCATTTT.

The genes are TRBV5-4 and TRBJ2-7; 8 nucleotides align to TRBD2. V lost 4 bases to trimming and J lost 0 bases; unmatched junction nucleotides: 18. There are 19 residues in the CDR3. CDR1 SGHNT and CDR2 YYREEE come from the germline V gene (reference sequence). The CDR3 nucleotides read TGTGCCAGCAGCCGCATCCGGACTAGCCGTCCCCAGGGCTCCTACGAGCAGTACTTC. This encodes CASSRIRTSRPQGSYEQYF.

The count of this clone is one. The genes are TRBV5-4 and TRBJ2-3; D uncertain. The CDR3 loop spans 13 amino acids. V lost 4 bases and J 0 bases, leaving 6 bases between the germline ends. Germline assignment: CDR1 SGHNT and CDR2 YYREEE (reference sequence). The DNA of the CDR3 is TGTGCCAGCAGCCCGCAGAGCACAGATACGCAGTATTTT. Protein product: CASSPQSTDTQYF. Combining the CDR3 with reference TRBV5-4 and TRBJ2-3 gives the whole variable domain ETGVTQSPTHLIKTRGQQVTLRCSSQSGHNTVSWYQQALGQGPQFIFQYYREEENGRGNFPPRFSGLQFPNYSSELNVNALELDDSALYLCASSPQSTDTQYFGPGTRLTVL.